This TCR beta chain was documented in a study of cytomegalovirus exposure and HLA in healthy donors (dated by TCRdb to the late 2010s). About the full investigation: An earlier analysis of under 600 of the donors reported roughly 300 Gb of sequence data and 117 million unique TCR beta sequences from roughly 180 million T cells. Roughly 300 gigabases of sequencing data and 70 million to 95 million unique TCR sequences made up an early release that covered approximately 620 HLA-typed donors. A later analysis re-analyzed previously published TCR beta repertoires from approximately 700 donors and added high-resolution HLA genotyping to study TCR occurrence patterns. The aim of the study was to test whether cataloging public T cell receptors could identify signatures of past pathogen exposure. HLA typing included class I and class II loci at four-digit resolution. A later genetic analysis used genome-wide SNP genotypes for about three fifths of the roughly 700 donors, treating that subset as a discovery cohort. To predict cytomegalovirus infection status, the study brought together high-throughput TCR immunosequencing, statistical association of individual TCRs with disease status, and machine learning. Roughly 5 DR-DQ haplotypes were treated as single units for association and clustering because of strong linkage in the cohort. Along with the approximately 670-subject first cohort, a separate validation cohort of over a hundred different subjects was used. The study used immunosequencing to profile the T cell repertoires of approximately 640 subjects and linked those repertoires to cytomegalovirus serostatus. To decide whether each TCR beta V gene segment behaved as functional or pseudogenic, an earlier analysis of fewer than 750 of the donors relied on high-throughput TCR beta sequencing. All discovery cohort repertoires had been generated using a single sequencing platform. Of the roughly 400 genotyped donors, 81% fell in the genetic ancestry cluster associated with self-reported Caucasian donors. Among 398 genotyped donors of the cohort, an average of roughly 240,000 unique TCR beta nucleotide sequences were sequenced per donor, 15% to 20% of them non-productive. In the later analysis, no new phenotypic data were used to find candidate immune exposures; instead, reliance was placed on TCR beta sequences and their occurrence across donors. Typing coverage differed by locus: A, B, C, DRB1 and DQB1 were typed in roughly 620-630 donors, DQA1 in 522, DPA1 in 600 to 610, and DPB1 in roughly 470. Alongside the repertoire data, information on donor age, sex, ethnicity and CMV serostatus was compiled.

As to this clone: What this receptor recognizes is not known.

The CDR3 runs 16 amino acids, cysteine and phenylalanine included. The sequence is cut down to CDR3 DNA, 48 bases in frame from base 1. Reading the germline V gene gives CDR1 SGHRS and CDR2 YFSETQ. V loses 4 bases at its end and J loses 2 bases; junction bases beyond the gene matches: 6. What the work shows at the level of the full study, not this receptor alone: An association between a missense DCLRE1C variant and V-gene and J-gene trimming of TCR beta chains was found in a later genetic analysis and replicated in an independent cohort. Assigning TCR associations to individual alleles was difficult when HLA alleles, especially DR and DQ, strongly co-occurred. In a later genetic analysis, fewer N-insertions in productive TCRs were reported among donors in an Asian-associated ancestry cluster than the roughly 700-donor mean. It was suggested by the authors that the approach could potentially be generalized to other disease states and immunological phenotypes. Correlated functional status among segregating V segments might be attributable to linkage disequilibrium, but an unknown experimental factor could not be ruled out. According to a later analysis, TCR association rates differed among HLA loci, with DRB1 alleles showing the most associated TCRs and HLA-C alleles showing the fewest. Presence/absence analyses assumed roughly uniform sequencing depth across donors, an assumption that may not hold. An earlier analysis of several hundred of the donors showed that most TCR beta V segments appeared in productive rearrangements either about 87% or about 30% of the time, which broadly matched IMGT annotations. Most TCR sequences were seen in very few donors, while some public TCRs were found in many individuals. The study listed 150 to 200 TCR beta chains as associated with cytomegalovirus. Most CMV-associated TCR beta chains appeared to be HLA-restricted in a later analysis, and the HLA associations seemed to be driven largely by CMV exposure. The cohort was sequenced for TCR beta chains only, and without alpha or paired-chain data the features that could be detected were limited. The earlier analysis of approximately 590 of the donors excluded roughly 17 rarely observed V segments, including chromosome 9 orphons, because counts were too low. A further reported finding was that TCR beta sequences accurately predicted the HLA-A and HLA-B alleles for most subjects in the first cohort. In a later analysis, HLA-associated TCR beta chains were found to be more clonally expanded and to have lower generation probabilities than equally common non-associated chains. Some IMGT-functional V segments, including TRBV6-2 and TRBV6-3, could not be distinguished by the 87-base-pair reads and were therefore excluded. Three of the identified cytomegalovirus-associated TCR beta chains were confirmed in vitro to be specific for cytomegalovirus antigens. For the cohort, immune exposure information was limited to CMV serostatus. A cluster of highly shared sequence variants was judged likely to be a technical artifact of the sequencing pipeline. HLA typing was unavailable for some donors at each locus, so association tests used only the typed subset. A later analysis reported that several top co-occurrence clusters appeared linked to parvovirus B19, influenza, CMV and Epstein-Barr virus. The classifier was reported to diagnose cytomegalovirus status with high specificity and sensitivity in both the original cohort and the validation cohort. Specific HLA alleles were associated with 15,000 to 20,000 TCR beta sequences at a false discovery rate of 0.05 in a later analysis.

The library was prepared using the immunoSEQ multiplex PCR assay. For the multiplex PCR, a mixture combining 60 forward primers for TCR Vbeta segments and 13 reverse primers for TCR Jbeta segments was used. Amplification of the CDR3 region of rearranged TCR beta genes was performed with a multiplex PCR assay on genomic DNA. The amplified TCR beta libraries were sequenced on the Illumina HiSeq System as 87-base-pair reads. Under the source paper's analysis protocol: A later analysis counted approximately 76 million unique TCR beta chains across the 650 to 700 repertoires, and 9.5 million to 11 million of these chains were shared by at least two donors. Raw reads were error-corrected and collapsed into unique sequences with a nearest-neighbor algorithm that merged closely related sequences to remove PCR and sequencing errors. Alignment of CDR3 sequences to IMGT reference sequences was used to assign V, D and J gene segments. For a sequence to be retained, a match of at least six nucleotides was required to both a V gene segment and a J gene segment. Rearrangements were called productive when the CDR3 lacked stop codons and stayed in frame with V and J; all others were non-productive. Following IMGT convention, CDR3 was defined as the stretch from the second conserved V-encoded cysteine up to the conserved J-encoded phenylalanine. Sequences without an unambiguous match to a single V gene segment were excluded from the earlier analysis of several hundred of the donors. An earlier analysis of fewer than 650 of the donors classified V segments as functional when productive rearrangements were above 56.7% and as segregating when the standard deviation between donors was above 5%. A statistical classification framework was built for diagnosing cytomegalovirus status from the catalog of TCR beta chain sequences. In a later analysis, V and J genes were assigned by comparing TCR nucleotide sequences against IMGT/GENE-DB human TR gene sequences. Using the TCRdist pipeline, a later analysis assigned CDR3 sequences along with most-parsimonious VDJ recombination scenarios. In a later analysis, every TCR beta chain was defined by the combination of its CDR3 amino acid sequence and its V-gene family, and reads without a unique V-gene family were dropped. As a way to deal with suspected cross-contamination and a sequencing artifact, a later analysis dropped hundreds of nucleotide sequences that were highly shared and had low generation probability. For each public chain, a later analysis derived a clonal expansion index from normalized ranks of inferred template counts within each repertoire. A later analysis computed generation probabilities with a VDJ recombination model fitted to out-of-frame rearrangements, and checked the results against IGoR. In a later analysis, hypergeometric tests were used to score TCR-TCR, TCR-HLA and TCR-CMV co-occurrence, with a repertoire-size bias correction applied to TCR pairs. False discovery rates were estimated in a later analysis by permuting HLA or CMV assignments 20 times. In a later analysis, co-occurring TCRs were grouped with DBSCAN, and TCRdist sequence similarity was added when clustering was performed within HLA-allele-positive subsets. Repertoires with fewer than 30,000 or more than 120,000 public chains were left out of co-occurrence clustering, as were five repertoires with anomalous nucleotide sharing. The table was pulled from immuneACCESS by TCRdb, which kept in-frame rearrangements only. Such tables lose some clones; where checked, under half of the loss comes from unresolved V genes, and the rest has no known cause. V and J calls and clone size are given by that table; D and trimming were obtained from the DNA. This sample's listing comprises around 100,000 clones. Approximately 0.6% of the sample goes to the ten largest clones.

In total, around 600 healthy bone marrow donors made up the cohort. Cohort members were all nominally healthy when sampled, although unrecorded immune exposures were likely present. The donor tested CMV seronegative, placing the donor among the 300 to 450 seronegative members of the cohort. Every donor gave a peripheral blood sample, and the peripheral blood mononuclear cells from that sample were used for TCR beta sequencing. Genomic DNA extraction from the blood cell samples was performed with the Qiagen DNeasy Blood Extraction Kit. Sequences were obtained from PBMCs. The sequence joins TRBV5-1 to TRBJ2-3, and 11 junction bases match TRBD2. This TCR was recovered from a man aged 50 or older in good health and CMV-seronegative. The DNA is as follows: TGCGCCAGCAGCGAAGGACTAGCGGGTTCCACAGATACGCAGTATTTT. This codes for CASSEGLAGSTDTQYF. The variable domain in full, with residues beyond the CDR3 obtained from the reference TRBV5-1 and TRBJ2-3 genes, is KAGVTQTPRYLIKTRGQQVTLSCSPISGHRSVSWYQQTPGQGLQFLFEYFSETQRNKGNFPGRFSGRQFSNSRSEMNVSTLELGDSALYLCASSEGLAGSTDTQYFGPGTRLTVL.